The rows below give T cell receptor beta chains drawn from one sample of a study of immune heterogeneity within non-small cell lung tumors. TCRdb fed the multiplex PCR reads into MiXCR, producing one record per CDR3 protein. The sample comprises roughly 3,000 distinct CDR3 sequences, approximately 45% of which are singletons, and around 50% rests with the top ten. Sample: lung tumor tissue. The receptors were gathered from a man between 60 and 75 years old with non-small cell lung cancer. Each CDR3 is given with its conserved first and last residue. A D gene is named only where the DNA matches it firmly. The listing skips clone size in some rows; elsewhere it reads once, few, many or a size class.

clone_size	v_call	d_call	j_call	cdr3_aa	cdr3_nt
NA	TRBV4-2	TRBD1	TRBJ1-5	CASSPSHRGLVDQPQHF	TGTGCCAGCAGCCCAAGCCACAGGGGTCTGGTTGATCAGCCCCAGCATTTT
NA	TRBV3-1	NA	TRBJ1-1	CASSEKSWGVNWEAFF	TGCGCCAGCAGTGAAAAAAGCTGGGGGGTTAATTGGGAAGCTTTCTTT
medium-sized	TRBV11-3	NA	TRBJ2-3	CASSSRRAPDTQYF	TGTGCCAGCAGCTCAAGGAGGGCCCCAGATACGCAGTATTTT
NA	TRBV11-3	NA	TRBJ2-7	CASSLDPRDEQYF	TGTGCCAGCAGCTTAGACCCCAGGGACGAGCAGTACTTC
medium-sized	TRBV7-9	TRBD2	TRBJ2-5	CASSLWLAGGETQYF	TGTGCCAGCAGCTTATGGCTAGCGGGAGGAGAGACCCAGTACTTC
few	TRBV11-2	TRBD2	TRBJ2-1	CASSLGLANRNEQFF	TGTGCCAGCAGCTTGGGACTAGCGAATCGGAATGAGCAGTTCTTC
medium-sized	TRBV7-3	NA	TRBJ2-7	CASSLTKPPQVPYEQYF	TGTGCCAGCAGCTTAACGAAACCCCCACAGGTGCCCTACGAGCAGTACTTC
medium-sized	TRBV27	TRBD2	TRBJ2-3	CASSSRASSGRGDTQYF	TGTGCCAGCAGTTCAAGGGCCTCTAGCGGGAGGGGAGATACGCAGTATTTT
few	TRBV20-1	NA	TRBJ1-1	CSAYNKRLEAFF	TGCAGTGCCTACAACAAGCGTCTTGAAGCTTTCTTT
medium-sized	TRBV20-1	TRBD1	TRBJ2-5	CSAIPGTDNQETQYF	TGCAGTGCGATCCCCGGGACAGACAACCAAGAGACCCAGTACTTC
NA	TRBV6-2/TRBV6-3	NA	TRBJ2-5	CASGLGGLETQYF	TGTGCCAGCGGCCTCGGGGGGCTGGAGACCCAGTACTTC
medium-sized	TRBV19	TRBD2	TRBJ2-3	CASSRGTRYTDTQYF	TGTGCCAGTAGTAGAGGGACTAGATACACAGATACGCAGTATTTT
NA	TRBV15	TRBD1	TRBJ1-1	CATTPDRAGTEAFF	TGTGCCACCACTCCGGACAGGGCAGGCACTGAAGCTTTCTTT
medium-sized	TRBV5-8	NA	TRBJ1-1	CASSFTNTEAFF	TGTGCCAGCAGCTTTACGAACACTGAAGCTTTCTTT
NA	TRBV20-1	NA	TRBJ1-5	CSVGRRNQPQHF	TGCAGTGTAGGACGGCGCAATCAGCCCCAGCATTTT
medium-sized	TRBV19	NA	TRBJ1-5	CASSISLFGNQPQHF	TGTGCCAGTAGTATAAGTCTCTTTGGCAATCAGCCCCAGCATTTT
NA	TRBV28	TRBD2	TRBJ2-1	CASSSIAGGPSHEQFF	TGTGCCAGCAGTTCCATAGCGGGAGGGCCCTCCCATGAGCAGTTCTTC
few	TRBV10-3	NA	TRBJ2-2	CAAKDTGELFF	TGTGCCGCTAAAGACACCGGGGAGCTGTTTTTT
NA	TRBV12-3/TRBV12-4	TRBD2	TRBJ2-1	CASSPPGLATNEQFF	TGTGCCAGCAGTCCACCGGGACTAGCTACCAATGAGCAGTTCTTC
NA	TRBV6-1	NA	TRBJ2-7	CASSESFAAGQYF	TGTGCCAGCAGTGAATCATTTGCGGCCGGTCAGTACTTC
NA	TRBV6-1	TRBD2	TRBJ2-7	CASSTTSGGNEQYF	TGTGCCAGCAGTACGACTAGCGGGGGGAACGAGCAGTACTTC
NA	TRBV6-2/TRBV6-3	NA	TRBJ2-2	CASNPGKDTGELFF	TGTGCCAGCAACCCGGGGAAGGACACCGGGGAGCTGTTTTTT
NA	TRBV28	TRBD1	TRBJ2-7	CASSLLRGHYEQYF	TGTGCCAGCAGTTTACTCAGGGGGCACTACGAGCAGTACTTC
once	TRBV28	NA	TRBJ1-2	CASSFSGVADSGGYTF	TGTGCCAGCAGTTTCTCGGGAGTTGCGGACAGCGGTGGCTACACCTTC
NA	TRBV20-1	TRBD2	TRBJ2-1	CSAHSGRGMNEQFF	TGCAGTGCTCACAGCGGGAGGGGGATGAATGAGCAGTTCTTC
medium-sized	TRBV20-1	NA	TRBJ1-2	CSAPPGGANYGYTF	TGCAGTGCTCCGCCGGGGGGGGCTAACTATGGCTACACCTTC
NA	TRBV7-8	NA	TRBJ2-7	CASSLENGKSYEQYF	TGTGCCAGCAGCTTAGAGAACGGAAAATCCTACGAGCAGTACTTC
NA	TRBV6-2/TRBV6-3	NA	TRBJ2-2	CAGRTQTTGELFF	TGTGCCGGCCGGACCCAGACCACCGGGGAGCTGTTTTTT
medium-sized	TRBV29-1	NA	TRBJ2-1	CSIDRFNEQFF	TGCAGCATTGACCGATTCAATGAGCAGTTCTTC
once	TRBV6-1	TRBD1	TRBJ1-2	CASSLRQGEGYTF	TGTGCCAGCAGTCTGAGACAGGGGGAAGGCTACACCTTC
NA	TRBV28	NA	TRBJ1-5	CASSLRGGGQPQHF	TGTGCCAGCAGTTTGAGGGGAGGAGGGCAGCCCCAGCATTTT
NA	TRBV2	NA	TRBJ1-2	CASSEGWGGYTF	TGTGCCAGCAGTGAAGGTTGGGGCGGCTACACCTTC
NA	TRBV20-1	TRBD2	TRBJ2-7	CSASPPLAGGGSYEQYF	TGCAGTGCTAGTCCCCCCCTAGCGGGAGGTGGCTCCTACGAGCAGTACTTC
many	TRBV7-9	NA	TRBJ2-4	CASSPRDTLAKNIQYF	TGTGCCAGCAGCCCACGGGACACCTTAGCCAAAAACATTCAGTACTTC
NA	TRBV18	NA	TRBJ2-6	CASSPQASPGANVLTF	TGTGCCAGCTCACCACAGGCGAGTCCTGGGGCCAACGTCCTGACTTTC
medium-sized	TRBV5-1	TRBD2	TRBJ2-1	CASSLGTSNEQFF	TGCGCCAGCAGCCTCGGGACTAGCAATGAGCAGTTCTTC
medium-sized	TRBV4-1	NA	TRBJ1-3	CASSQEADSGNTIYF	TGCGCCAGCAGCCAAGAGGCCGATTCTGGAAACACCATATATTTT
medium-sized	TRBV2	TRBD2	TRBJ2-3	CASSEGGSGTDTQYF	TGTGCCAGCAGTGAAGGCGGGAGTGGCACAGATACGCAGTATTTT
NA	TRBV6-1	NA	TRBJ1-2	CASREALSSGYTF	TGTGCCAGCAGAGAGGCCCTTTCAAGTGGCTACACCTTC
few	TRBV7-3	NA	TRBJ2-5	CASSGDIGETQYF	TGTGCCAGCAGCGGTGACATTGGAGAGACCCAGTACTTC
medium-sized	TRBV5-5	NA	TRBJ2-2	CASSLVNTGELFF	TGTGCCAGCAGCTTGGTCAACACCGGGGAGCTGTTTTTT
medium-sized	TRBV5-1	NA	TRBJ2-1	CASSLGAGHVDEQFF	TGCGCCAGCAGCTTGGGAGCGGGACATGTAGATGAGCAGTTCTTC
NA	TRBV3-1	NA	TRBJ2-5	CASSRGQETQYF	TGTGCCAGCAGCCGAGGACAAGAGACCCAGTACTTC
medium-sized	TRBV10-1	NA	TRBJ2-3	CASSDRDATDTQYF	TGCGCCAGCAGTGACCGGGACGCCACAGATACGCAGTATTTT
large	TRBV28	TRBD1	TRBJ1-2	CASRWKQGNAGYTF	TGTGCCAGCAGATGGAAACAGGGGAATGCTGGCTACACCTTC
once	TRBV10-3	TRBD2	TRBJ2-1	CVISDILAGEGYNEQFF	TGTGTCATCAGTGATATACTAGCGGGAGAGGGCTACAATGAGCAGTTCTTC
medium-sized	TRBV11-2	TRBD2	TRBJ2-1	CASSLYTGTSGNEQFF	TGTGCCAGCAGCTTATACACCGGGACTAGCGGCAATGAGCAGTTCTTC
few	TRBV7-7	NA	TRBJ2-5	CASSLESREGETQYF	TGTGCTAGCAGCTTAGAATCCAGGGAAGGGGAGACCCAGTACTTC
medium-sized	TRBV30	TRBD2	TRBJ2-2	CAWSVGIAGAPGELFF	TGTGCCTGGAGTGTAGGGATAGCGGGAGCCCCCGGGGAGCTGTTTTTT
medium-sized	TRBV6-1	NA	TRBJ1-2	CASRYWTEGYTF	TGTGCCAGCAGGTACTGGACGGAAGGCTACACCTTC
medium-sized	TRBV2	NA	TRBJ2-7	CASSVSGWRYEQYF	TGTGCCAGCAGCGTAAGCGGGTGGAGATACGAGCAGTACTTC
medium-sized	TRBV11-2	NA	TRBJ2-1	CASSYIHEQFF	TGTGCCAGCAGCTACATTCATGAGCAGTTCTTC
medium-sized	TRBV6-4	NA	TRBJ1-5	CASSDSSVSQHF	TGTGCCAGCAGTGACTCGAGTGTGTCCCAGCATTTT
medium-sized	TRBV30	NA	TRBJ2-5	CAWSPQARGETQYF	TGTGCCTGGAGTCCCCAGGCGAGGGGAGAGACCCAGTACTTC
NA	TRBV9	NA	TRBJ2-3	CASSVFTTTDTQYF	TGTGCCAGCAGCGTATTTACTACCACAGATACGCAGTATTTT